A selection of T cell receptor beta chains follows, all from one sample in a study of T cell responses to AZD1222 COVID-19 vaccine. Some clones are missing from TCRdb's copy, which holds only in-frame ones; the method was immunoSEQ multiplex PCR. Among 120,000 or so clones listed, more than 85% were seen once. This specimen consisted of peripheral blood, obtained 28 days after the second AZD1222 dose. The receptor set was obtained from an adult who received the AZD1222 COVID-19 vaccine. Both conserved end residues are part of each CDR3. Fields, in order: J gene, V gene, D gene, clone size, CDR3 DNA, CDR3 protein. The D gene is left open where the match is weak. Where a row states a size, it is once, few, many or the class of an expanded clone; other rows omit it.

>TRBJ1-1|TRBV4-1|-|-
TGCGCCAGCAGCCACCCCAGTGGGCAAGGCACTGAAGCTTTCTTT
CASSHPSGQGTEAFF
>TRBJ2-6|TRBV5-1|-|-
TGCGCCAGCAGCTTTGGCTCTGGGGCCAACGTCCTGACTTTC
CASSFGSGANVLTF
>TRBJ1-1|TRBV7-4|-|-
TGTGCCAGCAGCTATGGGGTAGCTTTCTTT
CASSYGVAFF
>TRBJ1-2|TRBV14|-|-
TGTGCCAGCAGCCGACGAGCGTGGTATTCCTATGGCTACACCTTC
CASSRRAWYSYGYTF
>TRBJ1-2|TRBV28|TRBD1|-
TGTGCCAGCAATATTGGGGGGACAGGAAGGGATGGCTACACCTTC
CASNIGGTGRDGYTF
>TRBJ1-6|TRBV28|TRBD1|-
TGTGCCAGCAGTTCCGGGACAGGGAAGCATTCACCCCTCCACTTT
CASSSGTGKHSPLHF
>TRBJ1-1|TRBV19|TRBD1|-
TGTGCCAGTAGTATACCAGGGGGGTACACTGAAGCTTTCTTT
CASSIPGGYTEAFF
>TRBJ2-7|TRBV5-8|-|-
TGTGCCAGCAGCCCAGGGCCCCCCGAGCAGTACTTC
CASSPGPPEQYF
>TRBJ1-1|TRBV6-5|-|-
TGTGCCAGCAGTTACAGGGTGAACACTGAAGCTTTCTTT
CASSYRVNTEAFF
>TRBJ2-3|TRBV5-1|TRBD2|-
TGCGCCAGCAGCTCCGCTAGCGGGGGGGCCCCAGATACGCAGTATTTT
CASSSASGGAPDTQYF
>TRBJ2-3|TRBV6-2/TRBV6-3|-|-
TGTGCCAGCAGTTTGCAGCGATCCAGCACAGATACGCAGTATTTT
CASSLQRSSTDTQYF
>TRBJ1-3|TRBV19|-|-
TGTGCCAGTAGCCAGGGGTCAAGCTCTGGAAACACCATATATTTT
CASSQGSSSGNTIYF
>TRBJ1-1|TRBV11-1|-|-
TGTGCCAGCAGCTTAGGCGATCACCGGGACACTGAAGCTTTCTTT
CASSLGDHRDTEAFF
>TRBJ2-7|TRBV5-4|TRBD1|-
TGTGCCAGCAGCTTGGAGGGACAGAGAAGAGGGCAGTACTTC
CASSLEGQRRGQYF
>TRBJ2-3|TRBV14|-|once
TGTGCCAGCAGCCAATCCTTAGCGGCAACAGATACGCAGTATTTT
CASSQSLAATDTQYF
>TRBJ2-7|TRBV15|-|-
TGTGCCACCAGCAGAGATCGGGGAGGATTATCCTACGAGCAGTACTTC
CATSRDRGGLSYEQYF
>TRBJ2-7|TRBV28|-|-
TGTGCCAGCAGTGAGCCAGGTCTCGGTTACGAGCAGTACTTC
CASSEPGLGYEQYF
>TRBJ2-7|TRBV7-2|-|-
TGTGCCAGCATTCACAGGGCGGGATACGAGCAGTACTTC
CASIHRAGYEQYF
>TRBJ2-7|TRBV9|-|-
TGTGCCAGCAGCAGATACGCGAACACGGACGGCAACGAGCAGTACTTC
CASSRYANTDGNEQYF
>TRBJ1-2|TRBV28|-|-
TGTGCCAGCAGTTTAGGCCTCCAGGTATACTATGGCTACACCTTC
CASSLGLQVYYGYTF
>TRBJ2-1|TRBV29-1|TRBD2|-
TGCAGCGTTGAAGCTAGCGGGAGTTTTGGTGAGCAGTTCTTC
CSVEASGSFGEQFF
>TRBJ2-7|TRBV4-3|-|-
TGCGCCAGCAGCCAACAAACGAACGGAGCCTACGAGCAGTACTTC
CASSQQTNGAYEQYF
>TRBJ1-2|TRBV27|-|few
TGTGCCAGCAGCGAGGGGAGTGGGGCCTATGGCTACACCTTC
CASSEGSGAYGYTF
>TRBJ2-5|TRBV9|TRBD2|few
TGTGCCAGCAGCCCTCGGGCTAGCGGGGAAGAGACCCAGTACTTC
CASSPRASGEETQYF
>TRBJ1-5|TRBV19|-|-
TGTGCCAGTAGTGTGGGGGGGTTTCAGCCCCAGCATTTT
CASSVGGFQPQHF
>TRBJ2-1|TRBV11-3|-|-
TGTGCCAGCCGACACGGAGACAATGAGCAGTTCTTC
CASRHGDNEQFF
>TRBJ2-7|TRBV3-1/TRBV3-2|TRBD2|-
TGTGCCAGCAGCGGACTAGCGACCTACGAGCAGTACTTC
CASSGLATYEQYF
>TRBJ1-1|TRBV30|-|-
TGTGCCTGGAGGCACCGAGGCCGGCGCACTGAAGCTTTCTTT
CAWRHRGRRTEAFF
>TRBJ2-1|TRBV7-2|TRBD2|-
TGTGCCAGCAGCGATCCACTACTAGCGGGGGTAGACAATGAGCAGTTCTTC
CASSDPLLAGVDNEQFF
>TRBJ1-5|TRBV2|-|-
TGTGCCAGCAGTGGTTCGGGGGGCGAAGGGCCCCAGCATTTT
CASSGSGGEGPQHF
>TRBJ2-2|TRBV30|TRBD2|once
TGTGCCTGGAGTGTACTCGGGACTAGCGGGAGGGCGCGCACCGGGGAGCTGTTTTTT
CAWSVLGTSGRARTGELFF
>TRBJ1-1|TRBV2|-|-
TGTGCCAGCAACCCGCGTAGCGAAGCGTTTTACACTGAAGCTTTCTTT
CASNPRSEAFYTEAFF
>TRBJ1-5|TRBV7-9|-|-
TGTGCCAGCAGCTTAAGAGGGGATAGCAATCAGCCCCAGCATTTT
CASSLRGDSNQPQHF
>TRBJ1-1|TRBV7-9|-|few
TGTGCCAGCAGCCAGGCCACTGAAGCTTTCTTT
CASSQATEAFF
>TRBJ1-2|TRBV29-1|-|-
TGCAGCGCAACAGGACAGTCCGACTATGGCTACACCTTC
CSATGQSDYGYTF
>TRBJ2-1|TRBV6-2/TRBV6-3|TRBD2|once
TGTGCCAGCAGTCGCTCGACTAGCGGGGTTTACAATGAGCAGTTCTTC
CASSRSTSGVYNEQFF
>TRBJ2-3|TRBV4-2|TRBD2|-
TGTGCCAGCAGCCAAGACCCTAGCGGGAGGGCAGATACGCAGTATTTT
CASSQDPSGRADTQYF